The T cell receptor beta chain described here comes from a study of T cells in Graves' hyperthyroidism and ophthalmopathy. General observations from the study: The model made its ophthalmopathy prediction, and onset followed a median approximately 6.5 months later.

Germline V CDR1 and CDR2: SNHLY, FYNNEI. CDR3 size: 15 residues. Remarks on this clonotype: Antigen: not known. At one boundary the junction diverges from the germline segment, which might be a read error.

Template material for amplifying TCR beta CDR3 regions consisted of RNA transcripts. HTBI primers were employed in a first-round RT-PCR of the TCR CDR3. MiXCR, run by TCRdb on the multiplex PCR reads, gives a single entry per CDR3 protein. The table includes hundreds of thousands of distinct CDR3 sequences, over 35% detected once. The source of this sequence is a man aged 18 to 29 with Graves' hyperthyroidism. The chain carries TRBV2 and TRBJ1-5; 10 bases line up with TRBD1. What was sequenced was blood. The CDR3 nucleotides read TGTGCCAGCAGTTCACAGACAGGGGGCAAACAGCCCCAGCATTTT. Protein sequence: CASSSQTGGKQPQHF.